This T cell receptor beta chain stems from a study of CD8 T cells in ankylosing spondylitis. This CDR3 has 15 residues. V shed 2 bases, J shed 5 bases, and the junction held 6 bases outside the gene matches. Quantitative 5'-RACE was performed with molecular barcodes, and it yielded the TCR beta libraries. Via MiXCR, TCRdb re-called the 5' RACE reads, giving one row per CDR3 protein. The sample records 250,000 to 400,000 distinct CDR3 sequences, more than 9% being singletons. Study-level points and caveats: Clones linked to disease were reported to show significant enrichment in matched ankylosing spondylitis synovial fluid. A TCR beta motif of about eight highly homologous variants seemed to mark ankylosing spondylitis blood. Relatively scarce in peripheral blood, disease-linked clones were CD8+.

This clonotype was detected many times. Its cognate antigen is unknown. This clonotype originated in a female donor with ankylosing spondylitis or in good health (not recorded which). The chain links TRBV12-3 or TRBV12-4 to TRBJ2-3; 8 bases match TRBD2. Specimen: blood, either unsorted or a sorted T cell fraction (not recorded which). For the CDR3, the DNA is TGTGCCAGCAGTTTATCGGGGGGGTTTGGAGATACGCAGTATTTT. Translating it yields CASSLSGGFGDTQYF.